This TCR beta chain was documented in a study of cytomegalovirus exposure and HLA in healthy donors. The study, taken as a whole, reports: A missense DCLRE1C variant was associated with V- and J-gene trimming of TCR beta chains in a later analysis, and an independent cohort replicated the association.

V dropped 4 bases and J dropped 1 base, with 7 bases sitting between them. CDR1 is SNHLY and CDR2 is FYNNEI in the germline V gene. The CDR3 extends over 14 amino acids. PCR primers comprised 60 Vbeta and 13 Jbeta primers. The assay was immunoSEQ multiplex PCR, and TCRdb's table has in-frame clones only and misses some. The repertoire holds 100,000 to 150,000 clones, with 60% to 85% as singletons. The sample holds a few counts of this clone. Its specificity is unknown. Whereas donors were nominally healthy upon sampling, unrecorded immune exposures were probable. The sequencing sample was made of PBMCs. The TCR sequence derives from a man between 45 and 60 years old in good health and CMV-seronegative. The rearrangement joins TRBV2 to TRBJ2-2, with D possibly TRBD1 on 6 matching bases. CDR3 sequence reads: CASSGGQNTGELFF. The CDR3, as DNA: TGTGCCAGCAGTGGGGGACAGAACACCGGGGAGCTGTTTTTT.